A single sample is the source of the 21 T cell receptor beta chains below, sequenced in a study of blood T cell repertoires in COVID-19. Clones were read by immunoSEQ multiplex PCR, and TCRdb kept only the in-frame ones, dropping some. The data contain about 340,000 clones, roughly 85% of them singletons. The sample was PBMCs or T cells enriched from blood (not recorded which). The receptors were gathered from a woman in her thirties or forties with acute COVID-19.

The genes are TRBV7-6 and TRBJ1-1; 7 bases are shared with TRBD1. The CDR3 totals 16 residues. Germline V gene data show CDR1 as SGHVS and CDR2 as FNYEAQ. J lost 2 bases, V lost 1 base, and 7 bases had no gene match. CDR3 sequence: CASSLESTGPNTEAFF. The CDR3 DNA is TGTGCCAGCAGCTTAGAATCGACAGGGCCAAACACTGAAGCTTTCTTT.

V gene TRBV3-1 (or the pseudogene TRBV3-2) combines with J gene TRBJ2-7; 12 positions agree with TRBD2. Germline V gene data show CDR1 as LGHDT and CDR2 as YNNKEL (reference sequence). This CDR3 spans 16 amino acids. V shed 4 bases and J 4 bases; nucleotides not matched to a gene: 8. This CDR3 reads CASSPRLAGAVYEQYF. The DNA for the CDR3 is TGTGCCAGCAGCCCGCGACTAGCGGGAGCGGTGTACGAGCAGTACTTC.

The chain links TRBV19 to TRBJ2-7; D is uncertain. Germline CDR1 reads LNHDA; CDR2 reads SQIVND (reference sequence). V gave up 5 bases and J gave up 2 bases, with 16 bases separating them. The CDR3 is made up of 15 amino acids. CDR3 bases: TGTGCCAGTAGTTCTTACAGCCCAGGTCCCTACGAGCAGTACTTC. Translating it yields CASSSYSPGPYEQYF.

The V gene is TRBV4-1, the J gene TRBJ1-2; no definite D call. From germline, CDR1 is MGHRA and CDR2 YSYEKL. Trimming left V 4 bases short and J 4 bases short, with 19 bases between. This CDR3 region has 16 residues. The CDR3 nucleotides read TGCGCCAGCAGCCCGGAGCCGCACGCTGAGATCTATGGCTACACCTTC. This gives the protein CASSPEPHAEIYGYTF.

This clone was detected only once. This chain connects TRBV28 to TRBJ2-1; a possible D gene is TRBD2 (6 bases). V shed 5 bases and J shed 2 bases, with 13 bases lying between them. In germline, CDR1 is MDHEN, CDR2 SYDVKM. The CDR3 covers 15 residues. This chain's CDR3 is CASSGIAEAYNEQFF. CDR3 bases: TGTGCCAGCAGTGGGATAGCGGAAGCCTACAATGAGCAGTTCTTC.

The V and J genes are TRBV24-1 and TRBJ2-7; 11 bases are a match to TRBD1. After removal of 3 bases from V and 2 bases from J, the junction contained 2 bases not matched to a gene. Germline CDR1 and CDR2: KGHDR and SFDVKD. The CDR3 spans 15 residues. CDR3 in DNA: TGTGCCACCAGTGATCGGACAGGGGGCACCTACGAGCAGTACTTC. Its translation: CATSDRTGGTYEQYF.

This clone was observed once. The chain is built from TRBV12-3 or TRBV12-4 and TRBJ1-4; D gene unclear. This CDR3 has 13 residues. Trimming took 3 bases from V and 8 from J, leaving 10 bases between them. CDR3 protein: CASSFTPEEKLFF. The CDR3 DNA sequence: TGTGCCAGCAGTTTCACTCCTGAGGAAAAACTGTTTTTT.

The chain uses TRBV4-1 and TRBJ1-1, with D hard to call. There are 14 residues in the CDR3. Germline CDR1 is MGHRA and CDR2 is YSYEKL. Trimming removed 2 bases at V and 1 base at J, with 8 bases between. The CDR3 sequence is CASSQSNGNTEAFF. The DNA for the CDR3 is TGCGCCAGCAGCCAATCAAACGGGAACACTGAAGCTTTCTTT.

This chain connects TRBV7-8 to TRBJ2-5; TRBD1 aligns across 10 bases. The CDR3 is 15 residues long. Germline assignment: CDR1 SGHVS and CDR2 FQNEAQ. J was trimmed by 4 bases and V by 2 bases; bases with no gene match: 4. The CDR3 DNA sequence: TGTGCCAGCAGCTTAAGACAGGGGGCTGGAGAGACCCAGTACTTC. This codes for CASSLRQGAGETQYF.

V usage is TRBV28 and J usage is TRBJ1-3; D is unclear. Germline V gene lookup returns CDR1 MDHEN and CDR2 SYDVKM. V lost 5 bases and J 5 bases, leaving 13 bases between the germline ends. The CDR3 totals 14 residues. DNA of the CDR3: TGTGCCAGCAGTCCCCAGTTTGTCCGAAACACCATATATTTT. Translating gives CASSPQFVRNTIYF.

The CDR3 sequence is CASSRGTGGETQYF. CDR3 nucleotide sequence: TGCGCCAGCAGCAGGGGGACAGGGGGAGAGACCCAGTACTTC. This chain connects TRBV5-1 to TRBJ2-5, with 11 nucleotides matching TRBD1. The CDR3 extends over 14 amino acids. Germline values: CDR1 SGHRS, CDR2 YFSETQ. After removal of 4 bases from V and 4 bases from J, the junction contained 3 bases not matched to a gene.

The chain is built from TRBV4-1 and TRBJ2-2; D gene uncertain. Germline assignment: CDR1 MGHRA and CDR2 YSYEKL. V gave up 4 bases and J gave up 5 bases, with 11 bases separating them. CDR3 length equals 14 residues. This chain's CDR3 is CASSLYGATGELFF. The CDR3 bases are TGCGCCAGCAGCCTATATGGAGCGACCGGGGAGCTGTTTTTT.

Remarks on this clone: The junction shows a germline mismatch at one end, possibly a read error. The chain is built from TRBV6-2 or TRBV6-3 and TRBJ2-2, with TRBD1 matching over 10 bases. CDR1 is MNHEY, CDR2 SVGEGT, per germline. This CDR3 has 17 amino acids. This CDR3 reads CASSFFKPPPGTGALFF. CDR3 bases: TGTGCCAGCAGTTTCTTCAAGCCGCCGCCCGGGACAGGGGCGCTGTTTTTT.

This chain uses TRBV19 with TRBJ2-5; 7 bases are a match to TRBD1. The CDR3 has 13 residues. The junction had 3 bases not matched to a gene; V was cut back by 5 bases and J by 3 bases. Germline CDR1 is LNHDA and CDR2 is SQIVND (reference sequence). CDR3 nucleotide sequence: TGTGCCAGTAGTTTGACAGGGAAAGAGACCCAGTACTTC. This gives the protein CASSLTGKETQYF.

The V and J genes are TRBV19 and TRBJ1-1, with TRBD1 matching 7 bases. J was trimmed by 6 bases and V by 8 bases; bases with no gene match: 12. Germline CDR1 LNHDA, CDR2 SQIVND (reference sequence). The CDR3 contains 14 residues. DNA for the CDR3: TGTGCCAGTTCAGACCACAGGGGCCACGCTGAAGCTTTCTTT. The encoded protein is CASSDHRGHAEAFF.

The chain uses TRBV11-2 and TRBJ1-3; D is uncertain. Trimming removed 5 bases from V and 0 bases from J, with 11 bases in between. This CDR3 comprises 15 residues. In germline, CDR1 is SGHAT, CDR2 FQNNGV. This chain's CDR3 is CASSPPTGSGNTIYF. Here the CDR3 DNA reads TGTGCCAGCAGCCCCCCTACGGGCTCTGGAAACACCATATATTTT.

The rearrangement links TRBV7-9 to TRBJ1-6; 8 bases line up with TRBD1. The CDR3 spans 18 residues. CDR1 and CDR2 (germline): SEHNR, FQNEAQ (reference sequence). V dropped 6 bases and J dropped 5; count of bases not matched to a gene: 15. CDR3 residues: CASRSNTRQGWDNSPLHF. The CDR3 bases are TGTGCCAGCAGGAGTAACACCCGACAGGGGTGGGATAATTCACCCCTCCACTTT.

This clone was found once. As DNA, the CDR3 is TGTGCCAGCAGCACCAACAGGGATTGGGGGCAGTTCTTC. It codes for CASSTNRDWGQFF. V usage is TRBV7-2 and J usage is TRBJ2-1; D is possibly TRBD1 (6 bases). Trimming pared 5 bases from V and 12 bases from J, leaving 17 bases between. This CDR3 is 13 amino acids long. Germline V gene lookup returns CDR1 SGHTA and CDR2 FQGNSA.

The chain is built from TRBV7-9 and TRBJ2-7; TRBD1 aligns across 9 bases. The length of the CDR3 is 19 residues. V shed 8 bases, J shed 5 bases, and the junction held 25 bases outside the gene matches. Germline CDR1 is SEHNR and CDR2 is FQNEAQ (reference sequence). CDR3 DNA sequence: TGTGCCAGCTTCAGTATTCGGCCTACGACCGGGACAGGGTTCAACGAGCAGTACTTC. It specifies CASFSIRPTTGTGFNEQYF.

This clone was detected only once. The chain joins TRBV18 to TRBJ1-1, with D possibly being TRBD1 (5 bases). The V end was cut by 2 bases, the J end by 1 base, with 8 bases between. Per germline, CDR1 KGHSH and CDR2 LQKENI. The CDR3 spans 14 residues. CDR3 region: CASSPARGNTEAFF. In DNA form, the CDR3 reads TGTGCCAGCTCACCAGCAAGGGGGAACACTGAAGCTTTCTTT.

The V gene is TRBV12-3 or TRBV12-4, the J gene TRBJ1-5; the match to TRBD1 covers 7 bases. The CDR3 runs to 12 residues. Losses at the gene ends were 2 bases for V and 13 bases for J; bases not matched to a gene: 5. The CDR3 sequence: CASSLRQGKQHF. The CDR3 DNA reads as TGTGCCAGCAGTTTACGACAGGGCAAGCAGCATTTT.